This TCR beta chain was identified in a study of beta chain features in type 1 diabetes. Expressed TCRB transcripts were sequenced, since all the RNA that had been isolated was reverse transcribed. Naive, central memory and regulatory T cell samples yielded a few million reads on average. TCRdb's table, derived via immunoSEQ multiplex PCR, lists solely in-frame clones and lacks some. The sample lists 390,000 or so clones; roughly 14% were seen once. Whole-study findings and limits: In type 1 diabetes patients, VDJ junctions had fewer insertions; deletions at these junctions were more frequent.

As to this clone: The antigen is not known.

Sequencing was done on a sample of naive CD4+ T cells from blood. The TCR comes from a man aged 25 to 40 in good health.

Here the CDR3 reads CSVEGRGLAAYTDTQYF. The CDR3 DNA sequence: TGCAGCGTTGAAGGTCGCGGGCTAGCGGCTTACACAGATACGCAGTATTTT. The chain links TRBV29-1 to TRBJ2-3; 7 bases line up with TRBD2. V shed 1 base, J shed 2 bases, and the junction held 12 bases outside the gene matches. The CDR3 sequence is 17 residues long. Germline CDR1 and CDR2: SQVTM and ANQGSEA.